A single sample gave rise to the 6 T cell receptor beta chains below, sequenced in a study of cytomegalovirus exposure and HLA in healthy donors. PCR amplification relied on 60 Vbeta primers (plus 13 Jbeta primers). Measured with immunoSEQ multiplex PCR; TCRdb has only the in-frame clones, and not every one. The sample lists around 41,000 clones; roughly half were seen once. Material for sequencing was PBMCs. The receptors here all came from a man aged 55 to 69 in good health and CMV-seronegative.

The gene calls are TRBV6-1 and TRBJ1-2; TRBD1 might be the D (5 bases). Looked up from germline, CDR1 is MNHNS and CDR2 is SASEGT. The CDR3 length is 15 residues. V lost 0 bases and J lost 9, with 17 bases in between. The CDR3 sequence: CASSEAGRQEGRYTF. Here the CDR3 DNA reads TGTGCCAGCAGTGAAGCGGGGCGGCAGGAGGGACGCTACACCTTC.

The V gene is TRBV7-7, the J gene TRBJ1-3; 8 bases match TRBD1. CDR1 and CDR2 from the germline V gene are SSHAT and FNYEAQ (reference sequence). J was trimmed by 2 bases and V by 4 bases; bases with no gene match: 13. CDR3 size: 18 residues. The CDR3 DNA follows: TGTGCCAGCAGCTCCGGGACAGGCCCACCCTGGGCTGGAAACACCATATATTTT. Amino acids: CASSSGTGPPWAGNTIYF.

This clone was counted between two and nine times. The rearrangement joins TRBV7-3 to TRBJ2-5, with 9 bases that match TRBD2. CDR1 is SGHTA, CDR2 FQGTGA, per germline. V lost 5 bases and J lost 5; bases outside the gene matches: 6. This CDR3 contains 14 residues. The CDR3 spells CASSDGTSPETQYF. In nucleotides, the CDR3 is TGTGCCAGCAGCGACGGGACTAGCCCGGAGACCCAGTACTTC. Looking up the rest from reference TRBV7-3 and TRBJ2-5 gives the full variable domain: GAGVSQTPSNKVTEKGKYVELRCDPISGHTALYWYRQSLGQGPEFLIYFQGTGAADDSGLPNDRFFAVRPEGSVSTLKIQRTERGDSAVYLCASSDGTSPETQYFGPGTRLLVL.

The chain employs TRBV30 and TRBJ2-6; tentatively, D is TRBD1 (6 bases). Between the trimmed V and J ends, which lost 7 bases and 4 bases, there was a span of 14 bases. Germline V lookup: CDR1 GTSNPN, CDR2 SVGIG (reference sequence). The CDR3 has 14 amino acids. In DNA form, the CDR3 reads TGTGCCTCGACGATGGGGGCCGGGGCCAACGTCCTGACTTTC. Its protein product is CASTMGAGANVLTF.

The genes are TRBV28 and TRBJ2-1; D is undetermined. V gave up 7 bases and J gave up 5 bases, with 15 bases separating them. The CDR3 sequence is 14 residues long. Germline V gene data show CDR1 as MDHEN and CDR2 as SYDVKM. The CDR3 region has the DNA TGTGCCAGCACCCCTGGTGGCAGAAACAATGAGCAGTTCTTC. It specifies CASTPGGRNNEQFF. Combining the CDR3 with reference TRBV28 and TRBJ2-1 gives the whole variable domain DVKVTQSSRYLVKRTGEKVFLECVQDMDHENMFWYRQDPGLGLRLIYFSYDVKMKEKGDIPEGYSVSREKKERFSLILESASTNQTSMYLCASTPGGRNNEQFFGPGTRLTVL.

The V and J genes are TRBV7-2 and TRBJ1-2, with TRBD1 matching over 9 bases. CDR1 is SGHTA and CDR2 is FQGNSA in the germline V gene. V gave up 4 bases and J gave up 8 bases; unmatched junction bases: 11. The CDR3 totals 15 residues. This CDR3 is CASSSPWGQGGGYTF. The CDR3 DNA follows: TGTGCCAGCAGCTCCCCCTGGGGACAGGGAGGCGGCTACACCTTC. The whole variable domain, filled in from reference TRBV7-2 and TRBJ1-2, reads GAGVSQSPSNKVTEKGKDVELRCDPISGHTALYWYRQSLGQGLEFLIYFQGNSAPDKSGLPSDRFSAERTGGSVSTLTIQRTQQEDSAVYLCASSSPWGQGGGYTFGSGTRLTVV.